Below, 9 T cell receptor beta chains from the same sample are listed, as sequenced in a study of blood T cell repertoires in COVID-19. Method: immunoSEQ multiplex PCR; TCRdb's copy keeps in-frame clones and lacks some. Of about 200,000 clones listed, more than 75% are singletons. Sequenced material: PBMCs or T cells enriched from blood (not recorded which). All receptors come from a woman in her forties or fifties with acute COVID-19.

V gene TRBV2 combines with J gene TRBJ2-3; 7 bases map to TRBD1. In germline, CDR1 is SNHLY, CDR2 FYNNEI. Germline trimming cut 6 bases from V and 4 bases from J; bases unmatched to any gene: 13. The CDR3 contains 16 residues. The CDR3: CASRPNRDRRADTQYF. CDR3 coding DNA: TGTGCCAGCAGGCCGAACCGGGACAGAAGGGCAGATACGCAGTATTTT. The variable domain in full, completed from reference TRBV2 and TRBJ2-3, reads EPEVTQTPSHQVTQMGQEVILRCVPISNHLYFYWYRQILGQKVEFLVSFYNNEISEKSEIFDDQFSVERPDGSNFTLKIRSTKLEDSAMYFCASRPNRDRRADTQYFGPGTRLTVL.

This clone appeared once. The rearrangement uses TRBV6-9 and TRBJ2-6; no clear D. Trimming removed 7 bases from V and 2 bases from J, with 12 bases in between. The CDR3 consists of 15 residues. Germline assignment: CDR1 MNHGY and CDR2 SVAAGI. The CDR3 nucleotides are TGTGCCAGCATAGACCCGGGTGCTGGGGCCAACGTCCTGACTTTC. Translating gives CASIDPGAGANVLTF.

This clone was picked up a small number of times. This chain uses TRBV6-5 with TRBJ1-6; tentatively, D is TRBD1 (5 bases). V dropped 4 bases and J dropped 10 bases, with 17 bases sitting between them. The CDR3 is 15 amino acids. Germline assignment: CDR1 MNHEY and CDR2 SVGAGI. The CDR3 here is CASSSSTRVESPLHF. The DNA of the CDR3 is TGTGCCAGCAGTTCCTCCACCAGGGTGGAATCACCCCTCCACTTT.

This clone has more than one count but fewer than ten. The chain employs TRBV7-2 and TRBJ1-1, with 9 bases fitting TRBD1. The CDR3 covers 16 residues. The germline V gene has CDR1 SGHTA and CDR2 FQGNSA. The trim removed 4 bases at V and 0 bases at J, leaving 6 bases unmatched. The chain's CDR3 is CASSSRQGGMNTEAFF. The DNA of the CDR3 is TGTGCCAGCAGCTCCAGACAGGGGGGAATGAACACTGAAGCTTTCTTT.

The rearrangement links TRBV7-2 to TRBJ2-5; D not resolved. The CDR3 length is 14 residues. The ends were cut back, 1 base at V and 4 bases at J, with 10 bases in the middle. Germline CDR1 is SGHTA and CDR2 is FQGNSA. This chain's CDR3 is CASSLGPGGETQYF. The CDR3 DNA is TGTGCCAGCAGCTTAGGGCCAGGTGGAGAGACCCAGTACTTC.

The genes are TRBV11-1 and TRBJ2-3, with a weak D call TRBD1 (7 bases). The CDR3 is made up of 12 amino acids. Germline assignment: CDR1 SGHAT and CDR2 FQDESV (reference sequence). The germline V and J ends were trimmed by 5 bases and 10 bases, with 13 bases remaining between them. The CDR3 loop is CASSQGEVAQYF. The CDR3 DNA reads TGTGCCAGCAGCCAGGGGGAGGTGGCGCAGTATTTT.

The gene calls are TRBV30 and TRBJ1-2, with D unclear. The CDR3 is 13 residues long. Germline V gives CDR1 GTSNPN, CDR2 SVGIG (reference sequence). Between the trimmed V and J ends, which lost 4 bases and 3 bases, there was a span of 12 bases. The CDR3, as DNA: TGTGCCTGGAACCTAATGTCTGACTATGGCTACACCTTC. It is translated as CAWNLMSDYGYTF. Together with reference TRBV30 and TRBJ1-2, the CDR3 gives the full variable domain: SQTIHQWPATLVQPVGSPLSLECTVEGTSNPNLYWYRQAAGRGLQLLFYSVGIGQISSEVPQNLSASRPQDRQFILSSKKLLLSDSGFYLCAWNLMSDYGYTFGSGTRLTVV.

The DNA of the CDR3 is TGTGCCAGCAGCTCCGGACAGGGAGCAGGGGGCTACACCTTC. Its translation: CASSSGQGAGGYTF. The rearrangement uses TRBV7-3 and TRBJ1-2, with 8 bases aligning to TRBD1. The germline CDR1 and CDR2 sequences are SGHTA and FQGTGA. This CDR3 region has 14 residues. Trimming removed 4 bases from V and 8 bases from J; junction bases left unmatched: 9.

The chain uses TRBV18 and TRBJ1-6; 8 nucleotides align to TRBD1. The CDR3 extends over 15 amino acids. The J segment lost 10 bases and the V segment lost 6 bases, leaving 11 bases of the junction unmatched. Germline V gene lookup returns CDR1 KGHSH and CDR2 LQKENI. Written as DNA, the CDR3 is TGTGCCAGCTCGGCGGACAGGGCTAATCGATCACCCCTCCACTTT. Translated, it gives CASSADRANRSPLHF.